This TCR beta chain is from a study of blood T cell repertoires in COVID-19. Whole-study context: COVID-19 samples collected from the United States, Italy and Spain covered acute and convalescent phases.

The sample holds a few counts of this clone. The CDR3 contains 13 residues. Germline CDR1 is SGHTA and CDR2 is FQGNSA. V shed 4 bases, J shed 6 bases, and the junction held 5 bases outside the gene matches. As originally analysed: Counts of nucleated cells, estimated from reference gene primer amplification, were obtained. TCRdb keeps only in-frame clones here, not all; method: immunoSEQ multiplex PCR. D and trimming were read from the DNA, whereas the V and J calls and clone size are those reported in that table. The sample holds 150,000 to 200,000 clones, 60% to 80% seen once. This rearrangement joins TRBV7-2 to TRBJ1-2; 7 bases map to TRBD1. The receptor comes from a man aged 55 to 70 with active or convalescent COVID-19. The sequencing sample was made of peripheral blood. This chain's CDR3 is CASSSRTGNGYTF. DNA of the CDR3: TGTGCCAGCAGCTCCCGGACAGGCAATGGCTACACCTTC.